This T cell receptor (beta chain) was sequenced for a study of OX40 agonist ivuxolimab in advanced cancers. The CDR3 covers 18 residues. Germline V gene sequence: CDR1 SEHNR, CDR2 FQNEAQ (reference sequence). V dropped 1 base and J dropped 0 bases, with 16 bases sitting between them. Study-level points and caveats: CD4+ and CD8+ T cells in blood underwent clonal expansion by week 6 at 0.1 to 3.0 mg/kg.

This clone was picked up one time. Its matching antigen is unknown. Generated by immunoSEQ multiplex PCR, the TCRdb table keeps only in-frame clones and is missing some. The sample lists about 30,000 clones; 90% were seen once. The source was CD4+ or CD8+ T cells sorted from blood, collected in a trial of the OX40 agonist ivuxolimab. This sequence was found in an adult with an advanced solid tumor such as melanoma, head and neck, liver or kidney cancer. The chain links TRBV7-9 to TRBJ1-3, with D possibly TRBD1 on 5 matching bases. The CDR3 nucleotides read TGTGCCAGCAGCTTAGGGGGAGCAGGGCAGGGCTCTGGAAACACCATATATTTT. It encodes CASSLGGAGQGSGNTIYF. The whole variable domain, filled in from reference TRBV7-9 and TRBJ1-3, reads DTGVSQNPRHKITKRGQNVTFRCDPISEHNRLYWYRQTLGQGPEFLTYFQNEAQLEKSRLLSDRFSAERPKGSFSTLEIQRTEQGDSAMYLCASSLGGAGQGSGNTIYFGEGSWLTVV.